These 28 T cell receptor beta chains came from one sample sequenced in a study of T cell responses to AZD1222 COVID-19 vaccine. Here immunoSEQ multiplex PCR was the method, and the copy in TCRdb shows in-frame clones only, minus some. The sample lists 60,000 to 75,000 clones, 80% to 90% seen once, with over 25% in the top ten. Specimen: peripheral blood, collected 28 days after the second AZD1222 dose. The receptors were gathered from an adult who received the AZD1222 COVID-19 vaccine.

The chain employs TRBV28 and TRBJ1-2, with D possibly being TRBD1 (5 bases). The CDR3 runs 14 residues. V was cut by 5 bases and J by 4 bases, with 14 bases left in between. CDR1 is MDHEN, CDR2 SYDVKM, per germline. CDR3 bases: TGTGCCAGCAGTAAAACGGGGGGAGCCTATGGCTACACCTTC. It codes for CASSKTGGAYGYTF.

The rearrangement joins TRBV7-9 to TRBJ1-2; a weak D match, TRBD1 (6 bases). CDR1 and CDR2 from the germline V gene are SEHNR and FQNEAQ (reference sequence). The CDR3 consists of 13 residues. Trimming stripped 6 bases from V and 8 bases from J, with 16 bases between. CDR3 in DNA: TGTGCCAGCAGGCCCCCGGGGGGCTACGGCTACACCTTC. Translating gives CASRPPGGYGYTF.

The chain combines TRBV7-3 with TRBJ1-2; D may be TRBD1 (5 bases). Germline CDR1 SGHTA, CDR2 FQGTGA. The V gene lost 2 bases and the J gene lost 6 bases, with 10 bases spanning the gap. The CDR3 covers 13 residues. DNA for the CDR3: TGTGCCAGCAGCTTAGCCGGGGCGGATGGCTACACCTTC. This codes for CASSLAGADGYTF.

This chain uses TRBV7-9 with TRBJ2-7, with 11 bases lining up with TRBD1. The germline gives CDR1 SEHNR, CDR2 FQNEAQ (reference sequence). Trimming took 5 bases from V and 2 from J; bases not matched to a gene: 14. CDR3 length: 18 residues. The CDR3 sequence is CASSQGGTGGARTYEQYF. DNA for the CDR3: TGTGCCAGCAGCCAGGGAGGGACAGGGGGTGCCAGAACCTACGAGCAGTACTTC.

This clone was counted a single time. The CDR3: CASSSGNSYEQYF. The CDR3 nucleotides are TGTGCCAGCAGCTCAGGGAACTCCTACGAGCAGTACTTC. The genes are TRBV13 and TRBJ2-7; a weak D match, TRBD1 (5 bases). Germline CDR1 and CDR2: PRHDT and FYEKMQ (reference sequence). The CDR3 runs to 13 residues. Trimming removed 4 bases from V and 0 bases from J, with 7 bases in between.

This CDR3 is CASTPGPVYGYTF. The CDR3 region has the DNA TGTGCCAGCACCCCCGGTCCGGTCTATGGCTACACCTTC. This sequence joins TRBV11-2 and TRBJ1-2, with unresolved D. CDR1 and CDR2 (germline): SGHAT, FQNNGV. The CDR3 length is 13 residues. Trimming took off 7 bases at V and 4 bases at J, with 13 bases between the two ends.

This chain uses TRBV18 with TRBJ1-3, with TRBD1 as a possible D gene (5 bases). The CDR3 has 15 residues. The V and J ends lost 6 bases and 0 bases respectively, with 12 bases between them. The germline V gene has CDR1 KGHSH and CDR2 LQKENI. CDR3 sequence: CASSPGRSSGNTIYF. The CDR3 DNA reads as TGTGCCAGCTCTCCGGGACGGAGCTCTGGAAACACCATATATTTT.

V is TRBV2 and J is TRBJ1-5, with a tentative D call TRBD1 (5 bases). CDR3 size: 14 residues. CDR1 and CDR2 (germline): SNHLY, FYNNEI. The V gene lost 6 bases and the J gene lost 2 bases, with 11 bases spanning the gap. CDR3 amino acids: CASSPTGRNQPQHF. The CDR3 coding sequence is TGTGCCAGCAGCCCCACAGGTCGCAATCAGCCCCAGCATTTT.

The rearrangement uses TRBV6-5 and TRBJ2-3, with 11 nucleotides matching TRBD2. Per germline, CDR1 MNHEY and CDR2 SVGAGI. The CDR3 totals 15 residues. V lost 6 bases, J lost 0 bases, and 2 bases stayed unmatched. Written as DNA, the CDR3 is TGTGCCAGCAGGAGACTAGCGGGGAGCACAGATACGCAGTATTTT. This encodes CASRRLAGSTDTQYF.

J is TRBJ2-1 and V is TRBV6-5, with D hard to call. The germline V gene has CDR1 MNHEY and CDR2 SVGAGI. V was pared by 5 bases and J by 7 bases, with 12 bases between. This CDR3 is built from 13 residues. The CDR3 DNA is TGTGCCAGCAGTCCTGAGCCCCATAATGAGCAGTTCTTC. Residues: CASSPEPHNEQFF.

The V and J genes are TRBV6-1 and TRBJ1-5; no clear D. CDR3 length: 13 residues. CDR1 is MNHNS, CDR2 SASEGT, per germline. V gave up 2 bases and J gave up 3 bases, with 5 bases separating them. This CDR3 is CASSEQINQPQHF. The DNA for the CDR3 is TGTGCCAGCAGTGAACAGATCAATCAGCCCCAGCATTTT.

The chain recombines TRBV12-3 or TRBV12-4 with TRBJ1-2, with D uncertain. Trimming cost V 6 bases and J 7 bases, with 15 bases left between them. The CDR3 consists of 13 residues. The CDR3 DNA follows: TGTGCCAGCAGCCGTTCGGGAGTCACTGGCTACACCTTC. As protein: CASSRSGVTGYTF.

V is TRBV6-2 or TRBV6-3 and J is TRBJ2-7; 9 bases line up with TRBD1. This CDR3 contains 16 residues. Germline CDR1 and CDR2: MNHEY and SVGEGT. The V and J ends lost 6 bases and 3 bases, in that order; junction bases with no gene match: 12. The CDR3 region is CASSPSRDRAYYEQYF. CDR3 DNA sequence: TGTGCCAGCAGCCCTAGCCGGGACAGGGCCTACTACGAGCAGTACTTC.

The chain couples TRBV19 to TRBJ2-6; D is possibly TRBD1 (6 bases). The CDR3 totals 16 residues. The V end was cut by 4 bases, the J end by 2 bases, with 12 bases between. Germline V lookup: CDR1 LNHDA, CDR2 SQIVND (reference sequence). The CDR3 protein is CASSNPRGTGANVLTF. The CDR3 DNA sequence: TGTGCCAGTAGTAACCCCAGGGGTACTGGGGCCAACGTCCTGACTTTC. The full variable domain, in which reference TRBV19 and TRBJ2-6 provide the parts outside the CDR3, is DGGITQSPKYLFRKEGQNVTLSCEQNLNHDAMYWYRQDPGQGLRLIYYSQIVNDFQKGDIAEGYSVSREKKESFPLTVTSAQKNPTAFYLCASSNPRGTGANVLTFGAGSRLTVL.

This CDR3 reads CASSQMGRGNVGYTF. CDR3 sequence (DNA): TGCGCCAGCAGCCAAATGGGCAGGGGGAACGTTGGCTACACCTTC. This chain links TRBV4-1 with TRBJ1-2, with 7 bases identical to TRBD1. With V trimmed by 2 bases and J by 7 bases, 10 bases remained unmatched. The CDR3 runs to 15 residues. Germline loops: CDR1 MGHRA, CDR2 YSYEKL.

This chain links TRBV14 with TRBJ1-1; 10 positions agree with TRBD1. Germline-derived CDR1 and CDR2 are SGHDN and FVKESK. The CDR3 is 17 residues long. J was trimmed by 0 bases and V by 1 base; bases with no gene match: 5. The CDR3 region is CASSQVLTGGLNTEAFF. The CDR3, as DNA: TGTGCCAGCAGCCAAGTACTGACAGGGGGCCTGAACACTGAAGCTTTCTTT.

The DNA for the CDR3 is TGTGCCAGCAGCCAGGGGGGAGTACTTGGCTACACCTTC. Amino acid sequence: CASSQGGVLGYTF. This rearrangement joins TRBV5-5 to TRBJ1-2, with TRBD1 identical over 7 bases. The V segment lost 4 bases and the J segment 7 bases; nucleotides outside the gene matches: 7. The V gene's germline CDR1 is SGHKS and CDR2 YYEKEE (reference sequence). CDR3 length: 13 amino acids.

The V gene is TRBV6-5, the J gene TRBJ1-3; 7 bases align to TRBD1. Trimming at V came to 3 bases and at J to 2 bases, leaving 7 bases not matched to a gene. CDR1 is MNHEY and CDR2 is SVGAGI in the germline V gene. The CDR3 sequence is 16 residues long. As DNA, the CDR3 is TGTGCCAGCAGTTATACCGGGACAGAGACTGGAAACACCATATATTTT. Translating it yields CASSYTGTETGNTIYF.

The chain carries TRBV30 and TRBJ1-1; 9 nucleotides line up with TRBD1. J lost 5 bases, V lost 0 bases, and 4 bases had no gene match. The CDR3 consists of 14 residues. Germline CDR1 and CDR2: GTSNPN and SVGIG (reference sequence). The CDR3 sequence: CAWSVQGASTEAFF. The CDR3 DNA reads TGTGCCTGGAGTGTACAGGGGGCTTCGACTGAAGCTTTCTTT.

The chain couples TRBV11-2 to TRBJ1-2, with a tentative D call TRBD1 (5 bases). CDR1 and CDR2 from the germline V gene are SGHAT and FQNNGV. Trimming removed 5 bases from V and 8 bases from J, with 15 bases in between. CDR3 length: 13 amino acids. The CDR3 loop reads CASSPRDAMGYTF. The CDR3 DNA reads as TGTGCCAGCAGCCCGCGGGACGCCATGGGCTACACCTTC. The whole variable domain, filled in from reference TRBV11-2 and TRBJ1-2, reads EAGVAQSPRYKIIEKRQSVAFWCNPISGHATLYWYQQILGQGPKLLIQFQNNGVVDDSQLPKDRFSAERLKGVDSTLKIQPAKLEDSAVYLCASSPRDAMGYTFGSGTRLTVV.

V usage is TRBV6-4 and J usage is TRBJ2-2; TRBD2 aligns across 7 bases. The CDR3 length is 13 residues. Germline-derived CDR1 and CDR2 are MRHNA and SNTAGT. The V and J ends lost 5 bases and 5 bases, in that order; junction bases with no gene match: 2. The CDR3 loop is CASSSGRTGELFF. The CDR3 region has the DNA TGTGCCAGCAGTTCCGGGAGGACCGGGGAGCTGTTTTTT.

The CDR3 region has the DNA TGTGCCACCAGTGTGGGAGGACAGGGTCAAGAGACCCAGTACTTC. It encodes CATSVGGQGQETQYF. The chain links TRBV24-1 to TRBJ2-5, with 8 bases matching TRBD1. Losses at the gene ends were 5 bases for V and 2 bases for J; bases not matched to a gene: 6. The V gene's germline CDR1 is KGHDR and CDR2 SFDVKD. The length of the CDR3 is 15 residues.

V gene TRBV6-5 combines with J gene TRBJ2-6; D unclear. The CDR3 length is 14 residues. CDR1 is MNHEY and CDR2 is SVGAGI in the germline V gene. V lost 2 bases to trimming and J lost 0 bases, with 2 bases between them. CDR3 sequence: CASSYLSGANVLTF. CDR3 coding DNA: TGTGCCAGCAGTTACCTCTCTGGGGCCAACGTCCTGACTTTC.

This clone has just one count. The chain is built from TRBV4-1 and TRBJ2-7; D might be TRBD1 or TRBD2, each matching 5 bases. Trimming stripped 4 bases from V and 5 bases from J, with 15 bases between. The germline CDR1 and CDR2 sequences are MGHRA and YSYEKL. The CDR3 sequence is 14 residues long. The CDR3 region has the DNA TGCGCCAGCAGCCTCCTCCGGGACGTAAACGAGCAGTACTTC. As protein: CASSLLRDVNEQYF.

V and J are TRBV6-1 and TRBJ1-4, with D hard to call. The CDR3 is made up of 18 amino acids. The V end lost 1 base, the J end lost 0 bases, and 15 bases lay between the germline ends. Germline V gene lookup returns CDR1 MNHNS and CDR2 SASEGT. The CDR3 sequence is CASSEGASNDATNEKLFF. CDR3 bases: TGTGCCAGCAGTGAAGGGGCATCTAATGATGCAACTAATGAAAAACTGTTTTTT.

The chain recombines TRBV3-1 (or the pseudogene TRBV3-2) with TRBJ2-5, with TRBD1 matching over 9 bases. The trim removed 1 base at V and 4 bases at J, leaving 10 bases unmatched. This CDR3 is built from 17 residues. The germline V gene encodes CDR1 LGHDT and CDR2 YNNKEL (reference sequence). The CDR3: CASSQGEPGTGLETQYF. The DNA for the CDR3 is TGTGCCAGCAGCCAAGGAGAACCCGGGACAGGGCTAGAGACCCAGTACTTC.

This chain joins TRBV9 and TRBJ2-3; 10 bases are a match to TRBD2. The CDR3 sequence is 16 residues long. V gave up 0 bases and J gave up 4 bases; unmatched junction bases: 5. Germline CDR1 reads SGDLS; CDR2 reads YYNGEE. CDR3 sequence reads: CASSVVSSGSSDTQYF. For the CDR3, the DNA is TGTGCCAGCAGCGTAGTTTCTAGCGGGAGCTCAGATACGCAGTATTTT.

This clone appeared a single time. J is TRBJ1-4 and V is TRBV6-1, with D hard to call. The V gene's germline CDR1 is MNHNS and CDR2 SASEGT. The CDR3 length is 15 residues. Trimming left V 3 bases short and J 3 bases short, with 11 bases between. As DNA, the CDR3 is TGTGCCAGCAGTGATAATTGGCGTTCTAATGAAAAACTGTTTTTT. Amino acid sequence: CASSDNWRSNEKLFF.